The 8 T cell receptor beta chains listed next were all sequenced from one sample in a study of T cell changes during pregnancy in multiple sclerosis. Profiled with immunoSEQ multiplex PCR; TCRdb holds only in-frame clones, not every one. In the table there are about 69,000 clones, about nine tenths of which are singletons. Specimen: peripheral blood, collected before pregnancy. The source of these receptors is a female donor with multiple sclerosis, enrolled in a pregnancy study.

This sequence joins TRBV28 and TRBJ1-2; 7 nucleotides match TRBD1. Germline V lookup: CDR1 MDHEN, CDR2 SYDVKM. The CDR3 is 15 residues long. After removal of 6 bases from V and 3 bases from J, the junction contained 10 bases not matched to a gene. CDR3 region: CASSIMEGAYYGYTF. The CDR3 DNA reads as TGTGCCAGCAGCATCATGGAGGGGGCCTACTATGGCTACACCTTC.

The V call is TRBV7-9, the J call TRBJ2-7; 8 bases fit TRBD2. This CDR3 has 15 residues. Trimming removed 1 base from V and 2 bases from J; junction bases left unmatched: 4. The V gene's germline CDR1 is SEHNR and CDR2 FQNEAQ (reference sequence). This chain's CDR3 is CASSLGAGETYEQYF. Here the CDR3 DNA reads TGTGCCAGCAGCTTAGGAGCGGGAGAGACCTACGAGCAGTACTTC.

Only one count was recorded for this clone. This chain uses TRBV21-1 with TRBJ1-1. TRBV21-1 is flagged as a pseudogene. There are 11 residues in the CDR3. This CDR3 reads CASPSDTEAFF. In nucleotides, the CDR3 is TGTGCCAGCCCCTCGGACACTGAAGCTTTCTTT.

V is TRBV6-6 and J is TRBJ2-7; perhaps TRBD2 as D (6 bases). The length of the CDR3 is 15 residues. V lost 6 bases and J 7 bases, leaving 22 bases between the germline ends. Germline CDR1 and CDR2: MNHNY and SVGAGI (reference sequence). The CDR3 is CASRTPGGPAGEQYF. In nucleotides, the CDR3 is TGTGCCAGCAGGACCCCTGGCGGGCCTGCGGGGGAGCAGTACTTC.

The chain joins TRBV7-2 to TRBJ1-6; TRBD1 agrees at 8 bases. V was clipped by 5 bases and J by 7 bases; unmatched bases: 16. The V gene's germline CDR1 is SGHTA and CDR2 FQGNSA. The CDR3 consists of 18 residues. DNA of the CDR3: TGTGCCAGCAGCCATAGGACAGGGTCCCTTCACACGAATTCACCCCTCCACTTT. It specifies CASSHRTGSLHTNSPLHF. Full variable domain (rest looked up from reference TRBV7-2 and TRBJ1-6): GAGVSQSPSNKVTEKGKDVELRCDPISGHTALYWYRQSLGQGLEFLIYFQGNSAPDKSGLPSDRFSAERTGGSVSTLTIQRTQQEDSAVYLCASSHRTGSLHTNSPLHFGNGTRLTVT.

The chain couples TRBV6-1 to TRBJ2-7; D may be TRBD1 (5 bases). CDR1 is MNHNS and CDR2 is SASEGT in the germline V gene. V dropped 1 base and J dropped 0 bases, with 13 bases sitting between them. The CDR3 spans 16 residues. CDR3 sequence reads: CASSEGSRAYSYEQYF. The CDR3 DNA sequence: TGTGCCAGCAGTGAAGGTTCCAGGGCGTACTCCTACGAGCAGTACTTC.

As regards this clone: This sample also contains other DNA sequences that code for the same CDR3. V is TRBV6-5 and J is TRBJ1-5, with no clear D. Trimming removed 0 bases from V and 5 bases from J, with 8 bases in between. Germline V gene lookup returns CDR1 MNHEY and CDR2 SVGAGI. This CDR3 contains 14 residues. The CDR3: CASSYSGSHQPQHF. In DNA, the CDR3 is TGTGCCAGCAGTTACTCGGGCAGCCATCAGCCCCAGCATTTT.

V is TRBV19 and J is TRBJ2-7; 8 bases fit TRBD1. Trimming cost V 5 bases and J 1 base; bases outside gene matches: 7. This CDR3 comprises 15 residues. The germline V gene encodes CDR1 LNHDA and CDR2 SQIVND (reference sequence). The CDR3 region has the DNA TGTGCCAGTAGTTACCGGGACAGGCTTTCCTACGAGCAGTACTTC. Its protein product is CASSYRDRLSYEQYF.